A single sample is the source of the 18 T cell receptor beta chains below, sequenced in a study of blood T cells in healthy people across ages. A J-beta primer mix and a sample-barcoded 5' primer were used in a second PCR of roughly 7 to 12 cycles. Using its own MiXCR run on the 5' RACE reads, TCRdb lists one record per CDR3 protein. The table shows 1.5 million to 2 million distinct CDR3 sequences, with about two fifths occurring only once. The specimen was blood. These receptors all come from a human donor in good health.

This clonotype was seen only a few times. Possible read error: a much larger clone is one base away. The genes are TRBV12-3 or TRBV12-4 and TRBJ2-4; D might be TRBD1 or TRBD2, each matching 6 bases. V was clipped by 3 bases and J by 13 bases, with 16 bases between them. The CDR3 totals 13 residues. The CDR3 spells CASSLRGGYKQYF. The CDR3 DNA is TGTGCCAGCAGTTTGAGAGGGGGGTACAAGCAGTACTTC.

This clonotype appeared a few times. This CDR3 is CSARVGAPRYGYTF. DNA for the CDR3: TGCAGTGCTAGAGTGGGGGCTCCGAGGTATGGCTACACCTTC. The chain employs TRBV20-1 and TRBJ1-2, with D possibly matching TRBD1 (6 bases). Per germline, CDR1 DFQATT and CDR2 SNEGSKA (reference sequence). The CDR3 sequence is 14 residues long. V was pared by 1 base and J by 5 bases, with 14 bases between.

This chain connects TRBV29-1 to TRBJ2-3; D uncertain. Trimming took off 6 bases at V and 2 bases at J, with 12 bases between the two ends. CDR3 length: 13 residues. CDR1 and CDR2 (germline): SQVTM, ANQGSEA. Here the CDR3 DNA reads TGCAGCGTAGACACACTATACACAGATACGCAGTATTTT. Translating gives CSVDTLYTDTQYF.

The V gene is TRBV29-1, the J gene TRBJ1-2; TRBD1 matches at 9 bases. V was clipped by 4 bases and J by 6 bases; unmatched bases: 6. CDR3 length: 13 residues. Germline V lookup: CDR1 SQVTM, CDR2 ANQGSEA. The CDR3 protein is CSVGGTGFDGYTF. Written as DNA, the CDR3 is TGCAGCGTTGGCGGGACAGGGTTTGATGGCTACACCTTC.

This chain uses TRBV19 with TRBJ2-7, with D unclear. The CDR3 contains 14 residues. Germline assignment: CDR1 LNHDA and CDR2 SQIVND (reference sequence). V lost 4 bases and J 0 bases, leaving 10 bases between the germline ends. CDR3: CASSTGPTSYEQYF. For the CDR3, the DNA is TGTGCCAGTAGTACCGGGCCCACCTCCTACGAGCAGTACTTC.

V gene TRBV2 combines with J gene TRBJ2-3, with D perhaps TRBD2 (7 bases). The CDR3 has 17 residues. V was pared by 6 bases and J by 1 base, with 20 bases between. Germline V gives CDR1 SNHLY, CDR2 FYNNEI. The DNA for the CDR3 is TGTGCCAGCAGGTGGCGGGGGCTCGAGACGCGCACAGATACGCAGTATTTT. Amino acid sequence: CASRWRGLETRTDTQYF.

The sample holds a few counts of this clonotype. This chain joins TRBV10-3 and TRBJ2-1, with D perhaps matching TRBD1 or TRBD2 (5 bases each). CDR1 and CDR2 from the germline V gene are ENHRY and SYGVKD. With 0 bases removed from V and 10 bases from J, the gap between germline ends came to 13 bases. The CDR3 sequence is 14 residues long. The CDR3 DNA follows: TGTGCCATCAGTGAGTCGATGGGACGTCCCGAGCAGTTCTTC. This sequence encodes CAISESMGRPEQFF.

The V gene is TRBV7-9, the J gene TRBJ1-1, with TRBD1 as a possible D gene (6 bases). Germline CDR1 reads SEHNR; CDR2 reads FQNEAQ (reference sequence). The CDR3 is 13 amino acids. Trimming removed 6 bases at V and 5 bases at J, with 13 bases between. The chain's CDR3 is CASRKQGNTEAFF. The CDR3 region has the DNA TGTGCCAGCAGGAAACAGGGTAATACTGAAGCTTTCTTT. Full variable domain (rest looked up from reference TRBV7-9 and TRBJ1-1): DTGVSQNPRHKITKRGQNVTFRCDPISEHNRLYWYRQTLGQGPEFLTYFQNEAQLEKSRLLSDRFSAERPKGSFSTLEIQRTEQGDSAMYLCASRKQGNTEAFFGQGTRLTVV.

This clonotype was seen a handful of times. This rearrangement joins TRBV4-3 to TRBJ2-1, with unresolved D. Germline assignment: CDR1 LGHNA and CDR2 YSLEER. This CDR3 is built from 17 residues. The V end lost 1 base, the J end lost 0 bases, and 13 bases lay between the germline ends. The CDR3 DNA sequence: TGCGCCAGCAGCCAAGGGGTAGCCAGACTCTCCTACAATGAGCAGTTCTTC. This translates into CASSQGVARLSYNEQFF.

This clonotype came up a few times. The genes are TRBV10-3 and TRBJ2-5; 8 bases are a match to TRBD1. The DNA matches TRBJ2-7 better at its end, which makes the J call doubtful. CDR1 and CDR2 from the germline V gene are ENHRY and SYGVKD. The length of the CDR3 is 15 residues. This chain's CDR3 is CAISGFPGTGYEQYF. The DNA of the CDR3 is TGTGCCATCAGTGGCTTCCCCGGGACAGGCTACGAGCAGTACTTC.

This chain joins TRBV5-1 and TRBJ2-4, with 7 bases aligning to TRBD1. Judging by the DNA end, TRBJ2-7 fits better; the J call may be wrong. The CDR3 length is 14 residues. Per the germline V gene, CDR1 is SGHRS and CDR2 is YFSETQ. The CDR3: CASSLATGKDEQYF. The DNA of the CDR3 is TGCGCCAGCAGCTTGGCGACAGGGAAGGACGAGCAGTACTTC.

This chain uses TRBV29-1 with TRBJ2-3, with D hard to call. Per germline, CDR1 SQVTM and CDR2 ANQGSEA. This CDR3 spans 10 amino acids. Trimming pared 8 bases from V and 2 bases from J, leaving 5 bases between. The CDR3 here is CSSDTDTQYF. Written as DNA, the CDR3 is TGCAGCTCTGACACAGATACGCAGTATTTT.

The chain combines TRBV12-3 or TRBV12-4 with TRBJ2-1; no firm D call. V was cut by 2 bases and J by 14 bases, with 10 bases left in between. The CDR3 covers 11 residues. CDR3 protein: CASSLSWEKFF. For the CDR3, the DNA is TGTGCCAGCAGTTTAAGTTGGGAAAAGTTCTTC.

This clonotype was observed a single time. One end of the junction does not line up with germline, which may come from a read error. V and J are TRBV20-1 and TRBJ1-4, with 7 bases identical to TRBD1. The germline gives CDR1 DFQATT, CDR2 SNEGSKA (reference sequence). The CDR3 extends over 14 amino acids. The CDR3: CGASPGQTNEKLFF. The CDR3 DNA sequence: TGCGGTGCTAGCCCGGGACAGACTAATGAAAAACTGTTTTTT.

J is TRBJ2-1 and V is TRBV5-1, with TRBD1 matching 7 bases. From germline, CDR1 is SGHRS and CDR2 YFSETQ. This CDR3 is 15 amino acids long. V lost 4 bases to trimming and J lost 8 bases; unmatched junction nucleotides: 12. CDR3 in DNA: TGCGCCAGCAGCGAAACGGGACAGCTAATGGATGAGCAGTTCTTC. Its translation is CASSETGQLMDEQFF.

This clonotype was seen a handful of times. This chain connects TRBV7-2 to TRBJ1-5; the D gene is possibly TRBD1 (5 bases). Germline assignment: CDR1 SGHTA and CDR2 FQGNSA. The ends were cut back, 1 base at V and 6 bases at J, with 7 bases in the middle. This CDR3 is 13 amino acids long. CDR3 sequence reads: CASSLGTTQPQHF. DNA of the CDR3: TGTGCCAGCAGCTTAGGGACAACTCAGCCCCAGCATTTT.

Remarks on this clonotype: Mismatch with germline at one junction end may stem from a read error. The CDR3 reads CACSGLDSSKNIQYF. The DNA for the CDR3 is TGTGCCTGCAGTGGACTCGACAGTTCCAAAAACATTCAGTACTTC. The chain uses TRBV28 and TRBJ2-4; D may be TRBD1 or TRBD2 (5 bases each). The CDR3 has 15 amino acids. The V gene's germline CDR1 is MDHEN and CDR2 SYDVKM.

The chain links TRBV7-2 to TRBJ2-3; the match to TRBD2 covers 9 bases. In germline, CDR1 is SGHTA, CDR2 FQGNSA. The V segment lost 1 base and the J segment 2 bases; nucleotides outside the gene matches: 7. The CDR3 extends over 17 amino acids. The CDR3 spells CASSLEAPSGATDTQYF. The CDR3 coding sequence is TGTGCCAGCAGCTTAGAGGCGCCTAGCGGGGCCACAGATACGCAGTATTTT. Filled out from reference TRBV7-2 and TRBJ2-3, the complete variable domain reads GAGVSQSPSNKVTEKGKDVELRCDPISGHTALYWYRQSLGQGLEFLIYFQGNSAPDKSGLPSDRFSAERTGGSVSTLTIQRTQQEDSAVYLCASSLEAPSGATDTQYFGPGTRLTVL.